Sequencing of this T cell receptor (beta chain) was carried out in a study of CD8 T cells in ankylosing spondylitis (dated by TCRdb to the late 2010s). In terms of the full investigation: To find TCR variants linked to disease, the study profiled T cell receptor beta repertoires in ankylosing spondylitis patients and healthy donors. The full study cohort was made up of about 25 ankylosing spondylitis patients and 108 healthy donors. Peripheral blood samples were taken, and synovial fluid was additionally collected from ankylosing spondylitis patients. The paper as a whole reports these results and caveats: Blood from ankylosing spondylitis patients appeared to be characterized by a TCR beta motif made up of eight highly homologous amino acid variants. Significant enrichment of the disease-linked clones was reported in matched synovial fluid samples from ankylosing spondylitis patients. Some motif variants had previously been reported in the synovial fluid and blood of reactive arthritis patients, which suggests shared mechanisms of disease initiation. In peripheral blood, the disease-linked clones were found at relatively low frequencies and had a CD8+ phenotype.

To note about this clonotype: What this receptor recognizes is not known. No much larger clone exists at a distance of one base, and base qualities are not known.

The CDR3, from cysteine to phenylalanine, totals 15 residues. The only DNA kept is the CDR3, 45 bases in frame from the first base. The germline V gene provides CDR1 SGHAT and CDR2 FQNNGV. Trimming removed 5 bases from V and 3 bases from J, leaving 15 bases between the germline ends. The instrument given in TCRdb is Illumina HiSeq 2500. Quantitative 5'-RACE with molecular barcodes was the method used to prepare the TCR beta libraries. In the source study's methods: A new computational method, built on a probabilistic model of VDJ rearrangement, was used to identify disease-linked TCR variants. The raw public data were reprocessed by TCRdb itself: fastp quality trimming at Q25, MiXCR clonotype calling, in-frame beta chains only. CDR3 protein sequences are deduplicated, and each keeps its most common genes and DNA. In this record, the V and J calls reflect TCRdb's handling and not the investigators' own analysis. The sample data list 350,000 to 450,000 distinct CDR3 sequences, and roughly 26% of these were observed just once. The ten largest make up about 1% of the sample.

The chain is encoded by TRBV11-2 joined to TRBJ2-3; 5 matching bases give a weak D call of TRBD2. Sequenced: blood, either unsorted or a sorted T cell fraction (not recorded which). The origin of this receptor is a male donor with ankylosing spondylitis. Here is the DNA: TGTGCCAGCAGCCCATCCAGGACGGGAACAGATACGCAGTATTTT. It translates as CASSPSRTGTDTQYF.